This T cell receptor (beta chain) was found in a study of vaccination and CD4 T cells after COVID-19 (dated by TCRdb to between 2022 and 2023). At the level of the whole study: Convalescent patients had a positive SARS-CoV-2 result on nasal swab PCR, and of these patients, several had mild disease and one had severe disease. Culture stimuli were overlapping spike peptide pools from SARS-CoV-2 and from the common cold coronaviruses HCoV-NL63, HCoV-OC43 and HCoV-229E. The convalescent cohort comprised six males and four females, including two Hispanic individuals, seven Caucasians, two Asians and one multiracial person. In approximately ten COVID-19 convalescent patients and 4 infection-naive healthy vaccine recipients, the spike-specific CD4+ TCR repertoire before mRNA vaccination was compared with the repertoire after mRNA vaccination. As controls, cultures received a CEFX viral epitope pool (the positive control), an HIV-1 Nef peptide pool (the negative control), or no peptide at all. Post-COVID blood samples from convalescent patients were collected a median of roughly 100 days after diagnosis, with a range of 35 to 161 days. The time from the second vaccine dose to post-vaccine blood sampling had a median of around 72 days and ranged from roughly 12 to 250 days. Participants received two doses of either the Pfizer-BioNTech BNT162b2 vaccine (n=8) or the Moderna mRNA-1273 vaccine (n=2).

From a lookup of the germline V gene, CDR1 and CDR2 are MNHNS and SASEGT. The junction shows trimming of 6 bases on V and 7 bases on J, plus 13 bases between the germline ends. Including cysteine and phenylalanine, the CDR3 has 13 amino acids. The DNA shown is the 39-base CDR3, in frame from base 1. Library preparation employed PCR. TCR sequencing of DNA from cultured CD4+ T cells used the Oncomine TCR Beta short-read assay at the Johns Hopkins FTIC core. Genomic DNA was extracted from the cultured CD4+ T cells with the QIAamp micro DNA kit. Oncomine TCR Beta libraries from cultured CD4+ T cells were pooled using unique dual indexes and sequenced on an Illumina iSeq 100. The source study handled its data this way. Non-productive sequences were removed, and CDR3s that did not start with C, did not end with F or W, or were shorter than 7 amino acids were discarded. The MANAFEST web application was used to identify antigen-specific clonotypes by comparing peptide-stimulated wells against reference wells and other culture wells. To be called positive, a clone needed an FDR below 0.05, an odds ratio above 5, and a productive frequency above 0.1% in at least two of three replicate wells. Clonotypes that were significantly expanded in both SARS-CoV-2 spike wells and at least one common cold coronavirus spike condition were defined as cross-reactive. Using R version 3.6.1, CDR3 homology was evaluated through Levenshtein distances (stringdist) along with unrooted phylogenetic trees (ape). TCRdb passed the public sequencing reads through fastp at Q25 and MiXCR, retaining productive beta sequences. Rows are combined by CDR3 protein, so each entry shows the most common genes and DNA. Here the V and J calls rest on TCRdb's processing, not on the authors' analysis. This sample is represented by roughly 5,500 distinct CDR3 sequences; roughly 78% of them were singletons. The ten largest clonotypes hold about a quarter of the sample.

The treatment or condition label on this specimen signifies: approximately 9-day PBMC culture with coronavirus spike peptide pools or control peptides (ViraFEST assay). To expand antigen-specific T cells with peptide pools and then pick out the expanded clonotypes through TCR sequencing, the study relied on the ViraFEST assay. The convalescent patients' positive SARS-CoV-2 PCR tests were from March to December 2020, which was before the Alpha, Beta and Delta variants emerged in the United States. Each well held roughly 2.2 million PBMCs cultured in IMDM containing approximately 5% human AB serum and approximately 10 IU/ml IL-2, with 7.5 to 10 ug/ml peptide pools added. On days 3 and 7, half of the culture medium was replaced with fresh IL-2-containing medium. CD4+ T cells were isolated after around 9 days of culture through negative selection using the EasySep CD4+ T cell isolation kit. PBMCs were separated from whole blood using Ficoll-Paque Plus gradient centrifugation and then either used fresh or cryopreserved at -140C. Triplicate wells were generally used for each culture condition.

Based on its abundance in the sample, this clonotype is medium-sized (0.01 to 0.1%). Its antigen is still unknown. No per-base quality is available; no much larger clone lies one base away. The full study reports these points: In convalescent patients, a median approximately 90% of post-vaccine SARS-CoV-2-reactive clones were detected only after vaccination, suggesting vaccine-specific priming. The study included relatively few convalescent patients and did not analyze early timepoints after natural infection. The median count of SARS-CoV-2-reactive clonotypes went up from under 25 after infection to more than 30 after vaccination, although the change was not significant. Of the vaccine-specific clones found in convalescent patients, nearly all (304 of 307) were mono-reactive for SARS-CoV-2 spike instead of being cross-reactive with common cold coronaviruses.

The receptor was isolated from a human donor who had recovered from COVID-19. The chain is encoded by TRBV6-1 joined to TRBJ1-5, with a tentative D gene TRBD1 over 5 matching bases. Material: CD4+ T cells from blood, cultured in vitro. This receptor has the CDR3 CASSPFGDQPQHF. Read as DNA, the sequence is TGTGCCAGCAGCCCCTTCGGGGACCAGCCCCAGCATTTT.